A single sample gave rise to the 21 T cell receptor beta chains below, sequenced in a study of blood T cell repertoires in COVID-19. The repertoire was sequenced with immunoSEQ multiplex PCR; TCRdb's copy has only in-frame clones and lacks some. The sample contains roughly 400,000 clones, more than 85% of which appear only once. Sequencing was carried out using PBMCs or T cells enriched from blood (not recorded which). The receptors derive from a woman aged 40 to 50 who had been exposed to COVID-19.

CDR3 in amino acids: CASRGQGANTEAFF. The CDR3 DNA reads TGTGCCAGCAGGGGACAGGGGGCAAACACTGAAGCTTTCTTT. The genes are TRBV3-1 (or the pseudogene TRBV3-2) and TRBJ1-1; 12 nucleotides agree with TRBD1. Germline CDR1 and CDR2: LGHDT and YNNKEL (reference sequence). Trimming took 6 bases from V and 2 from J; bases not matched to a gene: 1. The CDR3 sequence is 14 residues long.

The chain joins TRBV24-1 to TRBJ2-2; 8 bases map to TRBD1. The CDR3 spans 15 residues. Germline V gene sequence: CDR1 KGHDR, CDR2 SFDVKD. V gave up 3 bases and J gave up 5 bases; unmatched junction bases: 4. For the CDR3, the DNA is TGTGCCACCAGTGATCCGGGACAGGTTACCGGGGAGCTGTTTTTT. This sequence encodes CATSDPGQVTGELFF.

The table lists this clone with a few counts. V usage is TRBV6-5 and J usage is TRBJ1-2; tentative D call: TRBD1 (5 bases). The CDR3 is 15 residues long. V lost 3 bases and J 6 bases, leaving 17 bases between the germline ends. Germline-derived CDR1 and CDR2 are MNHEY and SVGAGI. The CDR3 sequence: CASSYLRGPRDGYTF. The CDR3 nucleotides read TGTGCCAGCAGTTATTTAAGGGGCCCTAGGGATGGCTACACCTTC.

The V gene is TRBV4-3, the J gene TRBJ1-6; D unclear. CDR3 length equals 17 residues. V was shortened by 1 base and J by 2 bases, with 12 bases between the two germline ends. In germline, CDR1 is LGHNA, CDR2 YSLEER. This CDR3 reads CASSQVVGLAYNSPLHF. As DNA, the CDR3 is TGCGCCAGCAGCCAAGTTGTAGGACTGGCCTATAATTCACCCCTCCACTTT.

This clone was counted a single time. The CDR3, as DNA: TGCGCCAGCAGCTTGGGGGGGGGCGCGTCCTACAATGAGCAGTTCTTC. As protein: CASSLGGGASYNEQFF. This chain connects TRBV5-1 to TRBJ2-1; tentatively, D is TRBD2 (7 bases). The germline V gene encodes CDR1 SGHRS and CDR2 YFSETQ. The CDR3 runs to 16 residues. V was clipped by 0 bases and J by 1 base, with 11 bases between them.

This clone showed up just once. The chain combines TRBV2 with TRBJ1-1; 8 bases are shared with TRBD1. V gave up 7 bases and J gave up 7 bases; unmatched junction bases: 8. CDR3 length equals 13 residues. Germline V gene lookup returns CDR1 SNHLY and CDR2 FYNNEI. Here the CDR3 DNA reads TGTGCCAGCACCTCAGGGGGCACAAATGAAGCTTTCTTT. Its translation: CASTSGGTNEAFF.

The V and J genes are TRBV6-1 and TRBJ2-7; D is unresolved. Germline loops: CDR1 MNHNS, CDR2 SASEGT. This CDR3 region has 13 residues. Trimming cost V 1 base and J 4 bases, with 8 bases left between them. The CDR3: CASSEGSQYEQYF. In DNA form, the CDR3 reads TGTGCCAGCAGTGAAGGATCACAGTACGAGCAGTACTTC.

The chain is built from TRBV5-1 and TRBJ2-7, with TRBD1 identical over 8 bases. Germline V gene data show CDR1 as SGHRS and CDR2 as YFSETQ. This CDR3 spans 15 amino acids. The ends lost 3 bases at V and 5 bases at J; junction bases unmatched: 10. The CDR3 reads CASSSTLAGGHEQYF. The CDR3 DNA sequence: TGCGCCAGCAGCTCGACCTTGGCAGGGGGCCACGAGCAGTACTTC.

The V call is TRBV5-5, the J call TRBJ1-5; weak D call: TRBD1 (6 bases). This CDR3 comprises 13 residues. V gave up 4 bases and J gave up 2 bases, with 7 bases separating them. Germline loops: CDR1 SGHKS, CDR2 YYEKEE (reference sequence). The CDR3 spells CASSRQGNQPQHF. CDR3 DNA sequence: TGTGCCAGCAGCCGACAGGGCAATCAGCCCCAGCATTTT. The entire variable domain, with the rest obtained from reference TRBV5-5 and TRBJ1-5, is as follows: DAGVTQSPTHLIKTRGQQVTLRCSPISGHKSVSWYQQVLGQGPQFIFQYYEKEERGRGNFPDRFSARQFPNYSSELNVNALLLGDSALYLCASSRQGNQPQHFGDGTRLSIL.

CDR3 DNA sequence: TGTGCCAGCAGCTTAGGGGACAGGCGGATTCAGTACTTC. This codes for CASSLGDRRIQYF. The rearrangement links TRBV11-3 to TRBJ2-7; the match to TRBD1 covers 8 bases. J lost 10 bases, V lost 1 base, and 6 bases had no gene match. Germline assignment: CDR1 SGHNT and CDR2 YENEEA. This CDR3 is 13 amino acids long.

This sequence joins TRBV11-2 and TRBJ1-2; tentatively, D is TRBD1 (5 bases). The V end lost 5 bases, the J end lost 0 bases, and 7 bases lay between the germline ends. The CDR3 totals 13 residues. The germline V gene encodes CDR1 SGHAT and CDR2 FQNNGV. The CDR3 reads CASSPGSNYGYTF. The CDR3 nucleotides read TGTGCCAGCAGCCCAGGGTCTAACTATGGCTACACCTTC.

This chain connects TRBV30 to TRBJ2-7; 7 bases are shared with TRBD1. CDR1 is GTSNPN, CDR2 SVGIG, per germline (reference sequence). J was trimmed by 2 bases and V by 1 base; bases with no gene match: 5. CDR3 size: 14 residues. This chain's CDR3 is CAWSATGWPYEQYF. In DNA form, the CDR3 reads TGTGCCTGGAGTGCGACAGGGTGGCCCTACGAGCAGTACTTC. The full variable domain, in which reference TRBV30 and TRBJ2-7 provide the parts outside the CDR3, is SQTIHQWPATLVQPVGSPLSLECTVEGTSNPNLYWYRQAAGRGLQLLFYSVGIGQISSEVPQNLSASRPQDRQFILSSKKLLLSDSGFYLCAWSATGWPYEQYFGPGTRLTVT.

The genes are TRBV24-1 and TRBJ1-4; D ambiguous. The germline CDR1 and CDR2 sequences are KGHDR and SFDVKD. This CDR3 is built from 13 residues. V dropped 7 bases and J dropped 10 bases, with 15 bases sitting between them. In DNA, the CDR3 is TGTGCCACCAGCCAAGGATCGAGCGGAAAACTGTTTTTT. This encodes CATSQGSSGKLFF.

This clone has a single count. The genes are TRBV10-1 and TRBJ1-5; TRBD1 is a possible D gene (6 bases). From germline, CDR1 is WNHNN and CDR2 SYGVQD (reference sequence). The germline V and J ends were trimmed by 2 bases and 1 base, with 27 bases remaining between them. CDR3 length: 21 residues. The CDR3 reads CASSERDTRSRPPVSNQPQHF. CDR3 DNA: TGCGCCAGCAGTGAGCGGGACACCCGATCACGACCACCCGTAAGCAATCAGCCCCAGCATTTT.

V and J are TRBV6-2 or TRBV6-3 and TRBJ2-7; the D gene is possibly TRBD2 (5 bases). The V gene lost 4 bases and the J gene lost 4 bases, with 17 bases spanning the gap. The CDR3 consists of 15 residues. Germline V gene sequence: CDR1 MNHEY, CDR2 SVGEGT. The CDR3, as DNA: TGTGCCAGCAGTTCCCGAGAGGGAGAAGGGTACGAGCAGTACTTC. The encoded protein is CASSSREGEGYEQYF.

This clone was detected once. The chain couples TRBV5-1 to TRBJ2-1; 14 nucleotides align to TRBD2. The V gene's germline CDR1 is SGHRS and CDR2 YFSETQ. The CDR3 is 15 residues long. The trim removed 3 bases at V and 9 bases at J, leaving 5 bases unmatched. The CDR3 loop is CASSSGLAGDGEQFF. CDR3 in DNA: TGCGCCAGCAGCTCGGGACTAGCGGGAGATGGTGAGCAGTTCTTC.

CDR3 sequence: CATSRDRAGQYF. The CDR3 coding sequence is TGTGCCACCAGCAGAGACAGGGCTGGGCAGTACTTC. The V call is TRBV15, the J call TRBJ2-7, with D possibly matching TRBD1 (5 bases). Germline CDR1 and CDR2: LNHNV and YYDKDF (reference sequence). This CDR3 comprises 12 residues. Trimming took off 0 bases at V and 9 bases at J, with 9 bases between the two ends.

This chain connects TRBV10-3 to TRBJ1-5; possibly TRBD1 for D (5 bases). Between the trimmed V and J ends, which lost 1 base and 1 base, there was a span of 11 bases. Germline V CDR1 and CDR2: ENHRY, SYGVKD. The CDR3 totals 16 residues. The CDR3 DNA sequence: TGTGCCATCAGTGAGTTGGGGGGTGGCAGCAATCAGCCCCAGCATTTT. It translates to CAISELGGGSNQPQHF.

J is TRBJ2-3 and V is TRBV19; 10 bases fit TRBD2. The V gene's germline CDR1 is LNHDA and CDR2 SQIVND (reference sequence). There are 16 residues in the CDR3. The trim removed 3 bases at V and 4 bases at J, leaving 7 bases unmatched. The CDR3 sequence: CASSIPSGSPADTQYF. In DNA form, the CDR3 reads TGTGCCAGTAGTATCCCTAGCGGGAGTCCGGCAGATACGCAGTATTTT.

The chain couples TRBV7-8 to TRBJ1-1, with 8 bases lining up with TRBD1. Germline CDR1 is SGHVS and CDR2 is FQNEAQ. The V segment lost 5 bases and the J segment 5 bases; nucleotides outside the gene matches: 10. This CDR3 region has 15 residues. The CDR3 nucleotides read TGTGCCAGCAGCCGAGTGCTGACAGGGGTTACTGAAGCTTTCTTT. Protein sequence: CASSRVLTGVTEAFF.

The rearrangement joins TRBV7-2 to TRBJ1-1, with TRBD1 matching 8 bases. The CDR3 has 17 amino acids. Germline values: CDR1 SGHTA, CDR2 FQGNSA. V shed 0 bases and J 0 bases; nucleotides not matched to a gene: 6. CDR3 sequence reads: CASSLAAGGGLNTEAFF. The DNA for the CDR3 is TGTGCCAGCAGCTTAGCGGCAGGGGGCGGATTGAACACTGAAGCTTTCTTT.